The 7 T cell receptor beta chains given below trace back to one sample, sequenced in a study of T-cell memory formation after mild COVID-19. TCRdb reprocessed the 5' RACE reads with MiXCR, giving one entry per CDR3 protein. The table lists approximately 300,000 distinct CDR3 sequences, less than 9.5% of them singletons, with approximately 23% in the top ten. The specimen sequenced was PBMCs or a T cell subset sorted from them (not recorded which). These receptors all stem from a man aged 18 to 29 who had mild COVID-19 (a few samples of this study predate the infection). Cell type and time point are not known.

This clonotype has only a few counts. The CDR3 nucleotides are TGTGCCAGCAGCCCAGACGGTTACAATCAGCCCCAGCATTTT. This sequence encodes CASSPDGYNQPQHF. V gene TRBV7-9 combines with J gene TRBJ1-5; D is ambiguous. CDR3 size: 14 residues. Trimming took 5 bases from V and 3 from J, leaving 11 bases between them. The germline V gene encodes CDR1 SEHNR and CDR2 FQNEAQ (reference sequence).

The gene calls are TRBV5-1 and TRBJ1-1; 7 positions agree with TRBD1. The CDR3 runs 13 residues. From germline, CDR1 is SGHRS and CDR2 YFSETQ. V was clipped by 4 bases and J by 6 bases; unmatched bases: 6. CDR3 amino acids: CASSQTGEAEAFF. CDR3 nucleotide sequence: TGCGCCAGCAGCCAAACAGGGGAGGCTGAAGCTTTCTTT.

V and J are TRBV7-3 and TRBJ2-5; TRBD2 matches at 10 bases. There are 15 residues in the CDR3. V shed 5 bases, J shed 1 base, and the junction held 4 bases outside the gene matches. CDR1 is SGHTA and CDR2 is FQGTGA in the germline V gene. For the CDR3, the DNA is TGTGCCAGCAGCAGACAGCGGGGGGGCCAAGAGACCCAGTACTTC. Its translation is CASSRQRGGQETQYF. Combining the CDR3 with reference TRBV7-3 and TRBJ2-5 gives the whole variable domain GAGVSQTPSNKVTEKGKYVELRCDPISGHTALYWYRQSLGQGPEFLIYFQGTGAADDSGLPNDRFFAVRPEGSVSTLKIQRTERGDSAVYLCASSRQRGGQETQYFGPGTRLLVL.

This clonotype showed up just a few times. The chain links TRBV29-1 to TRBJ2-5, with no clear D. CDR3 size: 12 residues. Trimming removed 2 bases at V and 2 bases at J, with 6 bases between. CDR1 and CDR2 from the germline V gene are SQVTM and ANQGSEA. The DNA of the CDR3 is TGCAGCGTTGAACTAGAGCAAGAGACCCAGTACTTC. This translates into CSVELEQETQYF.

Remarks on this clonotype: A read error may explain this, as a much larger clone is one base away. The chain uses TRBV12-5 and TRBJ2-3; D unclear. This CDR3 has 13 amino acids. The germline V gene has CDR1 LGHNT and CDR2 FRNRAP. The CDR3 sequence is CASGLDPADTKYF. The CDR3 DNA reads TGTGCTAGTGGCCTAGACCCAGCAGATACGAAGTATTTT.

This chain joins TRBV20-1 and TRBJ2-7, with D unresolved. The germline V and J ends were trimmed by 1 base and 1 base, with 11 bases remaining between them. The CDR3 spans 14 residues. Germline values: CDR1 DFQATT, CDR2 SNEGSKA (reference sequence). This chain's CDR3 is CSARGFTGSYEQYF. The CDR3 DNA reads as TGCAGTGCTAGAGGTTTCACTGGATCCTACGAGCAGTACTTC.

This clonotype was observed a handful of times. The chain is built from TRBV20-1 and TRBJ1-5; 8 nucleotides line up with TRBD1. The CDR3 is 14 amino acids. The J segment lost 5 bases and the V segment lost 5 bases, leaving 8 bases of the junction unmatched. CDR1 is DFQATT and CDR2 is SNEGSKA in the germline V gene (reference sequence). CDR3 sequence (DNA): TGCAGTGCTGGCGGACAGGGCTTTTATCAGCCCCAGCATTTT. Amino acids: CSAGGQGFYQPQHF.